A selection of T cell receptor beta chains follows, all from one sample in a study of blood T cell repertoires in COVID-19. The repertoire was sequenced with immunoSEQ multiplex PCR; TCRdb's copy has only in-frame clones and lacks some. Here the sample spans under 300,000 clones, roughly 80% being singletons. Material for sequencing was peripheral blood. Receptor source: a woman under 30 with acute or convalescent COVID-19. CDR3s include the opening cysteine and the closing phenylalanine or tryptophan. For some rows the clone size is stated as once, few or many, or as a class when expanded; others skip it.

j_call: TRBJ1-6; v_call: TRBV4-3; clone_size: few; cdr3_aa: CASSRSGQYNSPLHF
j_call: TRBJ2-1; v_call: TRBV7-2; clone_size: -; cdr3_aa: CASSLASAGEGNEQFF
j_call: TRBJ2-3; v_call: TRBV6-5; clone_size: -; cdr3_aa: CASSIEAGGTQYF
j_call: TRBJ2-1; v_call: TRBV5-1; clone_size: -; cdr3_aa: CASSPGTGGRNEQFF
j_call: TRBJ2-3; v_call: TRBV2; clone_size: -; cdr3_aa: CASQLAGVIGDTQYF
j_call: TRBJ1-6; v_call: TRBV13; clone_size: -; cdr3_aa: CASRFTGGDSPLHF
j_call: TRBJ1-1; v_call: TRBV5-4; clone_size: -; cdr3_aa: CASSQSPGTGAEAFF
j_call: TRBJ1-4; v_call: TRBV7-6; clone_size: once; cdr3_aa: CASSPRPQGADEKLFF
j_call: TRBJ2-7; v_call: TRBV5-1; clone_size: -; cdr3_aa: CASSLVDRGTGEQYF
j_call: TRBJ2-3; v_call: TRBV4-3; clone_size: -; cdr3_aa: CASSQEKRPGDTQYF
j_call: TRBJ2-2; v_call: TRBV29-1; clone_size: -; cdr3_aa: CSVEFRSPTGELFF
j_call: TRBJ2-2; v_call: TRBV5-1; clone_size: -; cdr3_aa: CASSQIQGAPGELFF
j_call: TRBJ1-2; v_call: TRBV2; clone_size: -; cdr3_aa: CACGAIYGYTF
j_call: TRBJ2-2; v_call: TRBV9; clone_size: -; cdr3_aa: CASSVGGGNTGELFF
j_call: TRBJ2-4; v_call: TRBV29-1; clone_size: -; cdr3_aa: CSVEGGAKNIQYF